This paragraph covers one T cell receptor beta chain sequence. Its specificity is not known. This specimen comes from a study of cytomegalovirus exposure and HLA in healthy donors. Whole-study context: From HLA-typed donors, an early data release held tens of millions of unique TCRs.

The PCR ran on 60 Vbeta and 13 Jbeta primers. TCRdb's table, derived via immunoSEQ multiplex PCR, lists solely in-frame clones and lacks some. The table has 110,000 to 150,000 clones, about 80% seen once. V lost 7 bases and J 0 bases, leaving 17 bases between the germline ends. Germline V CDR1 and CDR2: SGHNT, YYREEE (reference sequence). The CDR3 is 16 residues long. Donors were ostensibly healthy at sampling, although undocumented immune exposures were probable. Study outcomes and limitations: Researchers reported that a few CMV-associated chains were confirmed in vitro as CMV antigen-specific.

Sequenced input: PBMCs. This sequence joins TRBV5-4 and TRBJ1-5; D not certain. The sequence came from a man aged 35 to 55 in good health and CMV-seropositive. CDR3 sequence reads: CASSQGGFLSNQPQHF. The DNA of the CDR3 is TGTGCCAGCTCTCAAGGCGGGTTCCTTAGCAATCAGCCCCAGCATTTT.